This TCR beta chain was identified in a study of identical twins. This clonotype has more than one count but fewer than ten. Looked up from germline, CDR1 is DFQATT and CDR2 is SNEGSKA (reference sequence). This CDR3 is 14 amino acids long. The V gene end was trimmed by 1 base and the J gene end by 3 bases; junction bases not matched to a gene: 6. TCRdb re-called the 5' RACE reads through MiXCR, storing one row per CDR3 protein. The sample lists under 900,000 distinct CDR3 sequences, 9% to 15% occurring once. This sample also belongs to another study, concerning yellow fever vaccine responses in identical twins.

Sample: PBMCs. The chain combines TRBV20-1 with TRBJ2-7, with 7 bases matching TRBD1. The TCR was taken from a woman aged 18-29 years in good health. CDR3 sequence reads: CSARGSAGGYEQYF. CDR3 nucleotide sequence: TGCAGTGCTAGAGGTTCGGCAGGGGGCTACGAGCAGTACTTC.